Following are 9 T cell receptor beta chains from one sample sequenced in a study of blood T cells in healthy people across ages. A second PCR, run for about 6 to 11 cycles, used a sample-barcoded 5' primer plus a J-beta primer mix. TCRdb fed the 5' RACE reads into MiXCR, producing one record per CDR3 protein. The sample lists around 1,800,000 distinct CDR3 sequences, more than 35% seen once, with around 23% in the top ten. Sequences were obtained from blood. Source of these receptors: a human donor in good health.

This chain links TRBV7-3 with TRBJ2-1; 9 positions match TRBD1. Germline CDR1 reads SGHTA; CDR2 reads FQGTGA. V trimming: 6 bases; J trimming: 4 bases; junction bases outside the gene matches: 7. The CDR3 is made up of 15 amino acids. The CDR3 region is CASSVLGTGYNEQFF. CDR3 nucleotide sequence: TGTGCCAGCAGTGTATTGGGGACAGGGTACAATGAGCAGTTCTTC.

This clonotype has just a few counts. The chain employs TRBV7-9 and TRBJ2-3, with 11 bases matching TRBD2. Germline-derived CDR1 and CDR2 are SEHNR and FQNEAQ (reference sequence). The CDR3 covers 17 residues. Trimming at V came to 2 bases and at J to 1 base, leaving 5 bases not matched to a gene. In DNA form, the CDR3 reads TGTGCCAGCAGCTTACAACTAGCGGGGGACCGCACAGATACGCAGTATTTT. Protein sequence: CASSLQLAGDRTDTQYF.

There are a few counts of this clonotype. This chain connects TRBV20-1 to TRBJ1-2, with D maybe TRBD1 (5 bases). CDR1 DFQATT and CDR2 SNEGSKA come from the germline V gene (reference sequence). The CDR3 runs 11 residues. Trimming shortened V by 6 bases and J by 8 bases, and 13 bases separated the two germline ends. The CDR3 DNA sequence: TGCAGTGCCAGGGCGTTCGGGGGCTACACCTTC. This codes for CSARAFGGYTF.

The chain couples TRBV18 to TRBJ2-7; perhaps TRBD1 as D (5 bases). CDR3 size: 13 residues. The germline V gene encodes CDR1 KGHSH and CDR2 LQKENI. Trimming left V 5 bases short and J 2 bases short, with 10 bases between. The CDR3 loop reads CASSGAWAYEQYF. DNA of the CDR3: TGTGCCAGCTCAGGGGCTTGGGCCTACGAGCAGTACTTC.

This clonotype was detected a few times. The rearrangement links TRBV6-6 to TRBJ2-7; D perhaps matches TRBD2 (6 bases). Germline CDR1 reads MNHNY; CDR2 reads SVGAGI (reference sequence). The CDR3 covers 14 residues. Trimming took 5 bases from V and 6 from J, leaving 17 bases between them. CDR3 region: CASSHGGFSLEQYF. The CDR3 DNA reads TGTGCCAGCAGTCACGGGGGTTTTAGCCTCGAGCAGTACTTC.

About this clonotype itself: The germline gene is not matched at one end of the junction; a read error may be the cause. The chain uses TRBV7-3 and TRBJ2-6, with D maybe TRBD1 (5 bases). Looked up from germline, CDR1 is SGHTA and CDR2 is FQGTGA. This CDR3 region has 17 residues. The CDR3, as DNA: TGTGCCAGCAGCGGCCCCTCGCCCACGGCTGGGGCCAACGTCCGGACTTTC. The encoded protein is CASSGPSPTAGANVRTF.

This clonotype appeared a single time. The rearrangement uses TRBV20-1 and TRBJ2-3, with 10 bases that match TRBD1. Trimming cost V 6 bases and J 1 base; bases outside gene matches: 7. CDR1 is DFQATT, CDR2 SNEGSKA, per germline (reference sequence). This CDR3 is 15 amino acids long. The CDR3 spells CSAMAGTGGTDTQYF. DNA of the CDR3: TGCAGTGCCATGGCCGGGACAGGGGGCACAGATACGCAGTATTTT.

The sample holds many counts of this clonotype. This chain links TRBV10-3 with TRBJ2-4; maybe TRBD2 (5 bases). This CDR3 has 14 residues. CDR1 ENHRY and CDR2 SYGVKD come from the germline V gene. Deletions cut 2 bases from V and 5 bases from J, with 10 bases between. CDR3 sequence reads: CAISEPEGENIQYF. As DNA, the CDR3 is TGTGCCATCAGTGAGCCCGAGGGAGAAAACATTCAGTACTTC.

The rearrangement joins TRBV4-3 to TRBJ2-4; 12 bases fit TRBD1. The J call could be wrong; TRBJ2-7 is a better fit for the DNA end. There are 18 residues in the CDR3. The germline V gene has CDR1 LGHNA and CDR2 YSLEER. CDR3 in amino acids: CASSLIPTGTGGAYEQYF. CDR3 DNA sequence: TGCGCCAGCAGCCTAATTCCCACCGGGACAGGGGGCGCGTACGAGCAGTACTTC.